This TCR beta chain was identified during a study of Ad26.COV2.S vaccination and SARS-CoV-2 variants. The wider study: Recipients of Ad26.COV2.S got it intramuscularly, once or twice 56 days apart. Findings of the study overall: The analyses of TCR breadth and depth may have understated the size of total T cell responses. Substantial breadth was reportedly displayed by spike-specific CD8+ and CD4+ T cell responses after vaccination.

Treatment given: roughly 18 received Ad26.COV2.S at low or high dose, single or two shots; 5 received placebo; per-sample allocation not given. It was on day 63 after the first vaccine or placebo injection that samples were taken. The vaccine delivered Wuhan-strain SARS-CoV-2 spike through an Ad26 vector. This CDR3 has 15 residues. Only in-frame clones appear in the TCRdb table, and some are missing; sequencing was by immunoSEQ multiplex PCR. The sample comprises some 320,000 clones, around 83% of which are singletons, and more than 1.5% rests with the top ten. Of note for this clone: The antigen is not known.

The chain employs TRBV1 and TRBJ2-7; the table's D call TRBD2 went unverified against the DNA. TRBV1 is labeled a pseudogene. The source material was peripheral blood, sampled in a trial of Ad26.COV2.S vaccine versus placebo. This TCR was sampled from a person between 18 and 59 years old who received the Ad26.COV2.S COVID-19 vaccine or a placebo. CDR3 DNA: TGCACCAGCAGCCCAATAGCGGGGGGGTCCTACGAGCAGTACTTC. It yields the protein CTSSPIAGGSYEQYF.